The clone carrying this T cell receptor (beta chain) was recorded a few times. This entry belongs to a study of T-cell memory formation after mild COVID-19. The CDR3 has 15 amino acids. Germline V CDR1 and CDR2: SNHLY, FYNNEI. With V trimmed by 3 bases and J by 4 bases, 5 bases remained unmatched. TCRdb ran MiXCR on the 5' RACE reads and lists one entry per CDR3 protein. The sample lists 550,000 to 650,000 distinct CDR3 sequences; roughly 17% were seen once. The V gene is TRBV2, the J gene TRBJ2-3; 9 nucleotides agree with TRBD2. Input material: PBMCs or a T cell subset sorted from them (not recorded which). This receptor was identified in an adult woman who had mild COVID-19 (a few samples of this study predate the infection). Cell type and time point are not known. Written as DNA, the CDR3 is TGTGCCAGCAGTGATAGGGTAGCGGGAGCAGATACGCAGTATTTT. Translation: CASSDRVAGADTQYF. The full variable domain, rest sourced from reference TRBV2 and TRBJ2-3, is EPEVTQTPSHQVTQMGQEVILRCVPISNHLYFYWYRQILGQKVEFLVSFYNNEISEKSEIFDDQFSVERPDGSNFTLKIRSTKLEDSAMYFCASSDRVAGADTQYFGPGTRLTVL.